This T cell receptor (beta chain) was captured by sequencing in a study of T cell responses to AZD1222 COVID-19 vaccine. Study in general: Pooling of second doses given at about 4 or about 12 weeks was done.

CDR1 is LNHDA, CDR2 SQIVND, per germline (reference sequence). This CDR3 has 14 amino acids. Trimming took 4 bases from V and 7 from J, leaving 14 bases between them. Data came from immunoSEQ multiplex PCR; TCRdb stores just in-frame clones and leaves some out. The table records 120,000 to 150,000 clones, more than 85% of them present only once. There are a few counts of this clone. What it binds is unknown. Whole-study results and caveats: Donors, mostly white British, included more females; clonal diversity was possibly underestimated. Dominant at 160-218 and 743-854, vaccine-associated CD4 TCRs also spanned spike. After the peak T cell response, and only then, were repertoires sampled.

The clonotype was recovered from an adult in good health. The chain carries TRBV19 and TRBJ1-5; TRBD1 is a possible D gene (5 bases). The starting material was peripheral blood, obtained on day 0 of AZD1222 vaccination. The chain's CDR3 is CASSTLNEGQPQHF. In DNA form, the CDR3 reads TGTGCCAGTAGTACATTAAATGAGGGGCAGCCCCAGCATTTT.